This T cell receptor beta chain was recorded in a study of regulatory T cells in long-lasting Graves disease. Study-level results: Peripheral blood, not thyroid tissue, was the sole material studied.

Stated time point: newly diagnosed GD, antithyroid drugs for less than 3 months. PBMC-extracted RNA yielded the TCR library. Arm-PCR of CDR3 regions with iRepertoire HTBI primers generated TCR beta libraries. MiXCR was run by TCRdb on the multiplex PCR reads, yielding one entry per CDR3 protein. The sample contains 200,000 to 300,000 distinct CDR3 sequences, 20% to 25% of which appear only once. Between the trimmed V and J ends, which lost 1 base and 3 bases, there was a span of 7 bases. The CDR3 spans 14 residues. Looked up from germline, CDR1 is KGHSH and CDR2 is LQKENI. Of note for this clonotype: Its antigen remains unidentified.

Sample: peripheral blood mononuclear cells (PBMCs), taken at new diagnosis, from a patient treated with antithyroid drugs. The V gene is TRBV18, the J gene TRBJ1-5; D unresolved. This TCR came from a female donor with Graves disease. The CDR3 region is CASSPQGSNQPQHF. The CDR3 DNA reads as TGTGCCAGCTCACCACAGGGATCCAATCAGCCCCAGCATTTT. The full variable domain, its missing parts supplied by reference TRBV18 and TRBJ1-5, is NAGVMQNPRHLVRRRGQEARLRCSPMKGHSHVYWYRQLPEEGLKFMVYLQKENIIDESGMPKERFSAEFPKEGPSILRIQQVVRGDSAAYFCASSPQGSNQPQHFGDGTRLSIL.